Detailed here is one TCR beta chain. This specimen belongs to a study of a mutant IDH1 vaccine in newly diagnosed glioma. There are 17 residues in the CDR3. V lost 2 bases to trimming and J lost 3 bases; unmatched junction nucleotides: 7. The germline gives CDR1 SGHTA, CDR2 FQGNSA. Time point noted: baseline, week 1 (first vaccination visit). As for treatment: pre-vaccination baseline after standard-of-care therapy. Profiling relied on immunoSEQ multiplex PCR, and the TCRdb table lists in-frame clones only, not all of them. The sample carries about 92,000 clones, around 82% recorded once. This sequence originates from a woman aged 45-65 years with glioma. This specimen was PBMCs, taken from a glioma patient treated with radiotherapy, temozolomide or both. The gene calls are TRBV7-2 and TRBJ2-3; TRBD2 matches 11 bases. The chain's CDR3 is CASSLKASGGKTDTQYF. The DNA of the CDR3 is TGTGCCAGCAGCTTAAAGGCTAGCGGGGGGAAAACAGATACGCAGTATTTT. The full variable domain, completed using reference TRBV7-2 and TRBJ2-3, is GAGVSQSPSNKVTEKGKDVELRCDPISGHTALYWYRQSLGQGLEFLIYFQGNSAPDKSGLPSDRFSAERTGGSVSTLTIQRTQQEDSAVYLCASSLKASGGKTDTQYFGPGTRLTVL.